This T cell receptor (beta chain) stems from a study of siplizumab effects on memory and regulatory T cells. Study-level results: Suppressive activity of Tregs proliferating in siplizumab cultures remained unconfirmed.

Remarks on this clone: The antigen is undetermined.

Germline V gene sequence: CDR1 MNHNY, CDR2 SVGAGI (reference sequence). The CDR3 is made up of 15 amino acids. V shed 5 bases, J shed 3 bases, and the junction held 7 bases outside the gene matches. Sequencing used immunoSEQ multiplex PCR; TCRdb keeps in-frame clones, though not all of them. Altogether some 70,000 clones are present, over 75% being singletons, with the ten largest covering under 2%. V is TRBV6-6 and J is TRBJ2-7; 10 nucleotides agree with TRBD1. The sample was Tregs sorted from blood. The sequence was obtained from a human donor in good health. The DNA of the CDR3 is TGTGCCAGCAGTCTTATGACAGGGGGCAGCTACGAGCAGTACTTC. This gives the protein CASSLMTGGSYEQYF.